This entry is about one T cell receptor (beta chain). This sample was taken from a study of blood T cell repertoires in COVID-19. Overall study: The samples span acute and convalescent COVID-19 from the United States, Italy and Spain.

Patients in Seattle were enrolled during active infection, then followed longitudinally. The CDR3 is 15 amino acids. Germline loops: CDR1 SGDLS, CDR2 YYNGEE. Trimming at V came to 2 bases and at J to 8 bases, leaving 7 bases not matched to a gene. Authors' processing steps: Estimation of nucleated cell counts was performed using reference gene primer amplification. Sequencing used immunoSEQ multiplex PCR; TCRdb keeps in-frame clones, though not all of them. The V and J calls and the clone size are those of that table, but D and trimming were determined from the DNA. Of around 170,000 clones listed, around 83% are singletons.

The sequence was collected from a woman aged 70-85 years with COVID-19, enrolled during active disease. Material for sequencing was peripheral blood. The rearrangement links TRBV9 to TRBJ1-4; 9 bases align to TRBD1. The CDR3 DNA follows: TGTGCCAGCAGCGTTAGGGACAGGGTGGAGGAAAAACTGTTTTTT. Its protein is CASSVRDRVEEKLFF.